This TCR beta chain was sequenced during a study of vaccination effects on CD4 cells after COVID-19. Study as a whole: Post-vaccine draws lagged the second dose by a median of 72 days.

A note on this clone: Its antigen remains unknown.

Germline-derived CDR1 and CDR2 are KGHSH and LQKENI. The V and J ends lost 2 bases and 0 bases respectively, with 13 bases between them. This CDR3 contains 16 residues. Study results and limitations: The study found that only 1 of 255 vaccine-induced clones from healthy vaccinees cross-reacted with common cold coronaviruses. Marked clonal contraction was seen late after vaccination (in both infection- and vaccine-induced clones).

Ahead of sequencing, the ViraFEST assay grew antigen-specific CD4+ T cells using viral peptide pools. Cultured cells yielded isolated CD4+ T cells after around 10 days. Two doses of either BNT162b2 or mRNA-1273 were given to each participant. Assay: immunoSEQ multiplex PCR; the TCRdb copy retains only in-frame clones and omits some. The data contain over 25,000 clones, 65% to 90% of them singletons. The clonotype was recovered from a human donor who received a COVID-19 vaccine. Some clones in this sample may be carry-over from other donors' samples. The genes are TRBV18 and TRBJ1-1; TRBD1 might be the D (5 bases). The sample was CD4+ T cells from PBMCs cultured with SARS-CoV-2 spike peptides, taken after COVID-19 vaccination. The CDR3 DNA is TGTGCCAGCTCACCAATTATCGCAGGGATGAACACTGAAGCTTTCTTT. It yields the protein CASSPIIAGMNTEAFF.